One and the same sample provided the 28 T cell receptor beta chains below, sequenced in a study of identical twins. From the 5' RACE reads, TCRdb called clonotypes with MiXCR, one entry per CDR3 protein. Here the sample spans approximately 890,000 distinct CDR3 sequences, about 12% being singletons. The data also belong to a second study, concerning yellow fever vaccine responses in identical twins.

The sample taken for sequencing was PBMCs. Source of these receptors: a woman under 30 in good health.

CDR3 loop: CASSPRGREFDEQYF. The CDR3 DNA is TGTGCCAGCAGTCCTCGCGGGCGGGAGTTCGACGAGCAGTACTTC. The chain recombines TRBV12-3 or TRBV12-4 with TRBJ2-7; 7 nucleotides align to TRBD2. The V segment lost 5 bases and the J segment 5 bases; nucleotides outside the gene matches: 12. This CDR3 region has 15 residues.

This clonotype appeared many times. This chain connects TRBV12-3 or TRBV12-4 to TRBJ2-7; 7 bases map to TRBD2. This CDR3 is 15 amino acids long. Trimming removed 6 bases from V and 2 bases from J; junction bases left unmatched: 10. The CDR3 loop reads CASSHTSVGPYEQYF. CDR3 coding DNA: TGTGCCAGCAGCCACACTAGCGTTGGCCCCTACGAGCAGTACTTC.

This chain uses TRBV7-9 with TRBJ2-1; 8 positions agree with TRBD1. V gave up 6 bases and J gave up 2 bases; unmatched junction bases: 12. Germline values: CDR1 SEHNR, CDR2 FQNEAQ (reference sequence). This CDR3 comprises 17 residues. The CDR3 DNA reads TGTGCCAGCAGTCATACCGGCGGGACAGGAACCTACAATGAGCAGTTCTTC. The encoded protein is CASSHTGGTGTYNEQFF. Full variable domain (outside the CDR3, taken from reference TRBV7-9 and TRBJ2-1): DTGVSQNPRHKITKRGQNVTFRCDPISEHNRLYWYRQTLGQGPEFLTYFQNEAQLEKSRLLSDRFSAERPKGSFSTLEIQRTEQGDSAMYLCASSHTGGTGTYNEQFFGPGTRLTVL.

This clonotype was detected a few times. The chain is built from TRBV29-1 and TRBJ2-3, with 16 bases that match TRBD2. The CDR3 sequence is 19 residues long. Germline-derived CDR1 and CDR2 are SQVTM and ANQGSEA. V shed 3 bases, J shed 3 bases, and the junction held 12 bases outside the gene matches. The CDR3 is CSVDRGSGLAGGITDTQYF. CDR3 sequence (DNA): TGCAGCGTTGACAGGGGGTCGGGACTAGCGGGAGGGATTACAGATACGCAGTATTTT.

This clonotype was counted a few times. The V call is TRBV20-1, the J call TRBJ2-5, with 7 bases fitting TRBD2. With 6 bases clipped from V and 5 bases from J, the junction kept 12 bases outside the gene matches. Germline-derived CDR1 and CDR2 are DFQATT and SNEGSKA (reference sequence). This CDR3 has 14 amino acids. This CDR3 is CSAKRAGIGETQYF. The CDR3 DNA follows: TGCAGTGCCAAACGAGCGGGAATCGGTGAGACCCAGTACTTC.

The chain recombines TRBV20-1 with TRBJ2-3, with 8 positions matching TRBD2. The CDR3 is 15 amino acids. Trimming at V came to 3 bases and at J to 1 base, leaving 6 bases not matched to a gene. Germline V lookup: CDR1 DFQATT, CDR2 SNEGSKA (reference sequence). In DNA form, the CDR3 reads TGCAGTGCTAGCTCGGGTAGCGGGGGCACAGATACGCAGTATTTT. It codes for CSASSGSGGTDTQYF.

The sample holds many counts of this clonotype. V is TRBV11-2 and J is TRBJ1-6; no clear D. The germline V gene has CDR1 SGHAT and CDR2 FQNNGV. With 4 bases removed from V and 12 bases from J, the gap between germline ends came to 7 bases. The CDR3 sequence is 11 residues long. CDR3 residues: CASSSGLPLHF. The CDR3 nucleotides are TGTGCCAGCAGCTCTGGGTTACCCCTCCACTTT.

The V call is TRBV5-1, the J call TRBJ2-5; the D is unclear. Germline loops: CDR1 SGHRS, CDR2 YFSETQ. The germline V and J ends were trimmed by 4 bases and 2 bases, with 15 bases remaining between them. The length of the CDR3 is 15 residues. The CDR3 here is CASSPDRPWQETQYF. The DNA for the CDR3 is TGCGCCAGCAGCCCGGACCGTCCGTGGCAAGAGACCCAGTACTTC. The whole variable domain, remainder taken from reference TRBV5-1 and TRBJ2-5, is KAGVTQTPRYLIKTRGQQVTLSCSPISGHRSVSWYQQTPGQGLQFLFEYFSETQRNKGNFPGRFSGRQFSNSRSEMNVSTLELGDSALYLCASSPDRPWQETQYFGPGTRLLVL.

The chain couples TRBV19 to TRBJ2-7; 8 positions match TRBD2. Germline V gives CDR1 LNHDA, CDR2 SQIVND (reference sequence). This CDR3 is built from 16 residues. V trimming: 3 bases; J trimming: 1 base; junction bases outside the gene matches: 8. The CDR3 protein is CASSISYRGGSYEQYF. In DNA, the CDR3 is TGTGCCAGTAGTATTTCTTATCGGGGGGGATCCTACGAGCAGTACTTC.

This clonotype was counted between two and nine times. The genes are TRBV3-1 and TRBJ2-5, with 14 bases matching TRBD2. V lost 8 bases to trimming and J lost 3 bases; unmatched junction nucleotides: 2. CDR3 length: 14 amino acids. In germline, CDR1 is LGHDT, CDR2 YNNKEL (reference sequence). The CDR3: CASWGLAGEETQYF. Written as DNA, the CDR3 is TGTGCCAGCTGGGGACTAGCGGGAGAAGAGACCCAGTACTTC.

There are a few counts of this clonotype. The J gene is TRBJ2-1, the V gene TRBV10-3; 7 bases line up with TRBD2. CDR1 is ENHRY and CDR2 is SYGVKD in the germline V gene. The CDR3 spans 15 residues. V was pared by 2 bases and J by 1 base, with 2 bases of the junction left unmatched. CDR3 bases: TGTGCCATCAGTGAGCCTAGCGGATCCTACAATGAGCAGTTCTTC. As protein: CAISEPSGSYNEQFF.

This clonotype appeared a few times. The CDR3 sequence is CASSQPGRINYEQYF. The CDR3 bases are TGCGCCAGCAGCCAACCTGGGAGAATAAACTACGAGCAGTACTTC. This rearrangement joins TRBV4-1 to TRBJ2-7, with D tentatively TRBD2 (5 bases). CDR3 length equals 15 residues. CDR1 and CDR2 (germline): MGHRA, YSYEKL. V was shortened by 2 bases and J by 3 bases, with 14 bases between the two germline ends.

V is TRBV10-2 and J is TRBJ2-7; 11 nucleotides agree with TRBD2. Unmatched junction bases numbered 6, after V lost 2 bases and J lost 3 bases. CDR1 is WSHSY and CDR2 is SAAADI in the germline V gene. This CDR3 region has 16 residues. The CDR3 sequence: CASSEDRGTSGYEQYF. CDR3 nucleotide sequence: TGCGCCAGCAGTGAGGATAGGGGGACTAGCGGCTACGAGCAGTACTTC.

The chain is built from TRBV20-1 and TRBJ2-7; D is uncertain. This CDR3 comprises 11 residues. Germline lookup yields CDR1 DFQATT and CDR2 SNEGSKA (reference sequence). The V end was cut by 3 bases, the J end by 2 bases, with 5 bases between. CDR3 bases: TGCAGTGCTAGGTTCGCCTACGAGCAGTACTTC. Amino acids: CSARFAYEQYF.

This clonotype showed up just a few times. V usage is TRBV4-1 and J usage is TRBJ2-2; TRBD1 might be the D (6 bases). Trimming removed 3 bases at V and 6 bases at J, with 11 bases between. The CDR3 contains 14 residues. Looked up from germline, CDR1 is MGHRA and CDR2 is YSYEKL. In DNA form, the CDR3 reads TGCGCCAGCAGCCACTACAGGGAGTCCGGGGAGCTGTTTTTT. Encoded protein: CASSHYRESGELFF.

V is TRBV19 and J is TRBJ2-3, with 10 positions matching TRBD2. V was clipped by 4 bases and J by 6 bases; unmatched bases: 4. The CDR3 is made up of 14 amino acids. Looked up from germline, CDR1 is LNHDA and CDR2 is SQIVND (reference sequence). The CDR3: CASSRASGGDTQYF. The CDR3 region has the DNA TGTGCCAGTAGTAGGGCTAGCGGGGGTGATACGCAGTATTTT.

The chain recombines TRBV9 with TRBJ2-1; TRBD2 matches 8 bases. The CDR3 runs to 13 residues. Trimming removed 4 bases from V and 8 bases from J; junction bases left unmatched: 5. Germline-derived CDR1 and CDR2 are SGDLS and YYNGEE. In DNA form, the CDR3 reads TGTGCCAGCAGCATCCGGGAGGGCTATGAGCAGTTCTTC. Protein: CASSIREGYEQFF.

This clonotype appeared many times. This chain joins TRBV4-1 and TRBJ2-3, with 10 bases identical to TRBD2. The germline gives CDR1 MGHRA, CDR2 YSYEKL. J was trimmed by 0 bases and V by 0 bases; bases with no gene match: 9. The CDR3 loop spans 19 amino acids. CDR3 DNA: TGCGCCAGCAGCCAAGAGGCTCTGCTAGCGGGGGTCAGCACAGATACGCAGTATTTT. Protein product: CASSQEALLAGVSTDTQYF.

Details on this clonotype: Relative to the germline gene, one junction end is altered; a read error may explain this. The chain is built from TRBV4-2 and TRBJ2-2, with 7 bases fitting TRBD1. This CDR3 contains 22 residues. The germline V gene encodes CDR1 LGHNA and CDR2 YNFKEQ. The CDR3 DNA sequence: TGTGCCAGCAGCAAAGATCACCCAGCCGCATCAGACAGGGAATGGAGCACCGGGGAGCTGTTTTTT. Translation: CASSKDHPAASDREWSTGELFF.

This clonotype was observed a handful of times. This CDR3 reads CASSLPTGLAGSEQFF. The CDR3 nucleotides are TGCGCCAGCAGCTTGCCTACGGGTCTGGCGGGAAGTGAGCAGTTCTTC. The J gene is TRBJ2-1, the V gene TRBV5-1; D is perhaps TRBD2 (6 bases). The CDR3 has 16 amino acids. The germline CDR1 and CDR2 sequences are SGHRS and YFSETQ. V was pared by 1 base and J by 9 bases, with 20 bases between.

V is TRBV27 and J is TRBJ2-4; TRBD2 matches 8 bases. This CDR3 has 15 residues. CDR1 and CDR2 from the germline V gene are MNHEY and SMNVEV (reference sequence). V dropped 6 bases and J dropped 10; count of bases not matched to a gene: 14. In nucleotides, the CDR3 is TGTGCCAGCAGCCCGGGGGGGGGCCAAAGAAGGATTCAGTACTTC. Amino acids: CASSPGGGQRRIQYF.

This rearrangement joins TRBV7-8 to TRBJ2-5; D tentatively reads TRBD1 or TRBD2 (5 bases each). Between the trimmed V and J ends, which lost 6 bases and 4 bases, there was a span of 15 bases. The CDR3 length is 14 residues. Germline CDR1 SGHVS, CDR2 FQNEAQ. CDR3 sequence (DNA): TGTGCCAGCAGACAAACGAGGGGCGCAGAGACCCAGTACTTC. It is translated as CASRQTRGAETQYF. Based on the CDR3 plus reference TRBV7-8 and TRBJ2-5, the full variable domain is GAGVSQSPRYKVAKRGQDVALRCDPISGHVSLFWYQQALGQGPEFLTYFQNEAQLDKSGLPSDRFFAERPEGSVSTLKIQRTQQEDSAVYLCASRQTRGAETQYFGPGTRLLVL.

This clonotype was detected only a few times. The chain couples TRBV5-1 to TRBJ2-5, with 7 positions matching TRBD2. V shed 3 bases and J 5 bases; nucleotides not matched to a gene: 10. From germline, CDR1 is SGHRS and CDR2 YFSETQ. The CDR3 is made up of 15 amino acids. CDR3 nucleotide sequence: TGCGCCAGCAGCTCCGGCGGGGGTCTAGCCGAGACCCAGTACTTC. This translates into CASSSGGGLAETQYF.

This clonotype was picked up a small number of times. This chain uses TRBV2 with TRBJ2-1, with D perhaps TRBD1 or TRBD2 (6 bases each). This CDR3 spans 15 amino acids. V was cut by 4 bases and J by 8 bases, with 18 bases left in between. Germline V gene lookup returns CDR1 SNHLY and CDR2 FYNNEI. The CDR3 DNA sequence: TGTGCCAGCAGTGGGGCTCGAGGGGGGTCCTATGAGCAGTTCTTC. It codes for CASSGARGGSYEQFF.

This clonotype was found a few times. This rearrangement joins TRBV5-1 to TRBJ2-2; 7 nucleotides match TRBD2. The V gene's germline CDR1 is SGHRS and CDR2 YFSETQ. Trimming cost V 1 base and J 0 bases; bases outside gene matches: 3. The CDR3 covers 16 residues. The CDR3 region is CASSLPGLSNTGELFF. In DNA form, the CDR3 reads TGCGCCAGCAGCTTGCCGGGACTATCGAACACCGGGGAGCTGTTTTTT.

This clonotype was picked up a small number of times. The chain has TRBV7-7 and TRBJ2-2, with 9 bases identical to TRBD2. CDR3 length: 17 amino acids. J lost 6 bases, V lost 4 bases, and 12 bases had no gene match. The germline V gene encodes CDR1 SSHAT and CDR2 FNYEAQ (reference sequence). This CDR3 is CASSSSSSGKGPGELFF. In DNA, the CDR3 is TGTGCCAGCAGCTCGTCTTCTAGCGGGAAAGGTCCCGGGGAGCTGTTTTTT.

This clonotype came up a few times. The chain links TRBV11-2 to TRBJ1-1, with 7 bases aligning to TRBD1. There are 13 residues in the CDR3. Germline trimming cut 5 bases from V and 12 bases from J; bases unmatched to any gene: 12. The germline CDR1 and CDR2 sequences are SGHAT and FQNNGV. CDR3: CASSPVYGTEPFF. CDR3 DNA: TGTGCCAGCAGCCCCGTTTACGGGACAGAACCTTTCTTT.

The chain employs TRBV6-1 and TRBJ2-2; D is perhaps TRBD2 (6 bases). The germline gives CDR1 MNHNS, CDR2 SASEGT. There are 15 residues in the CDR3. V lost 6 bases and J lost 6, with 17 bases in between. CDR3: CASSSVGGRPGELFF. CDR3 DNA sequence: TGTGCCAGCAGCTCGGTTGGGGGGAGGCCCGGGGAGCTGTTTTTT.